This entry lists 20 T cell receptor beta chains sequenced from one sample in a study of shared clonotypes between healthy human individuals. Sequenced by immunoSEQ multiplex PCR; TCRdb stores in-frame clones only, minus some. The data hold about 600,000 clones, with approximately 97% observed a single time. The sequencing input was naive CD4+ T cells sorted from blood. This sample's subset: CD45RA+ positively selected. The receptors were gathered from a woman in her 30s in good health.

This chain joins TRBV5-1 and TRBJ2-7; 10 bases line up with TRBD2. The CDR3 has 14 amino acids. Unmatched junction bases numbered 5, after V lost 1 base and J lost 7 bases. Germline V gene lookup returns CDR1 SGHRS and CDR2 YFSETQ. As DNA, the CDR3 is TGCGCCAGCAGCTTGCTAGCGGGAGAGGGAGAGCAGTACTTC. It codes for CASSLLAGEGEQYF.

The chain links TRBV10-3 to TRBJ1-5, with D perhaps TRBD1 (6 bases). The CDR3 is 13 residues long. Germline assignment: CDR1 ENHRY and CDR2 SYGVKD. V was clipped by 7 bases and J by 7 bases, with 14 bases between them. The CDR3 DNA reads as TGTGCCATCAATGGGGGGCTGGGGCAGCCCCAGCATTTT. It yields the protein CAINGGLGQPQHF.

The CDR3 sequence: CASSETLPAGYAETQYF. CDR3 DNA: TGTGCCAGCAGTGAAACCCTTCCGGCGGGATATGCAGAGACCCAGTACTTC. The V and J genes are TRBV2 and TRBJ2-5; D may be TRBD2 (6 bases). CDR3 length equals 17 residues. Germline-derived CDR1 and CDR2 are SNHLY and FYNNEI. V dropped 2 bases and J dropped 4 bases, with 20 bases sitting between them.

J is TRBJ2-7 and V is TRBV6-5; possibly TRBD2 for D (6 bases). Deletions cut 6 bases from V and 2 bases from J, with 17 bases between. Germline-derived CDR1 and CDR2 are MNHEY and SVGAGI. The CDR3 extends over 15 amino acids. This CDR3 reads CASRSVTGGTYEQYF. The CDR3 nucleotides are TGTGCCAGCAGGTCCGTAACCGGGGGTACCTACGAGCAGTACTTC.

This clone was seen only once. V is TRBV11-1 and J is TRBJ1-3; D is ambiguous. Germline V CDR1 and CDR2: SGHAT, FQDESV (reference sequence). The V end was cut by 2 bases, the J end by 0 bases, with 8 bases between. This CDR3 is 15 amino acids long. CDR3 coding DNA: TGTGCCAGCAGCTTACGACCCTACTCTGGAAACACCATATATTTT. Encoded protein: CASSLRPYSGNTIYF.

The CDR3 DNA reads TGTGCCAGTAGTACTTCGGGACAGTCGATACCGAATAGCAATCAGCCCCAGCATTTT. This gives the protein CASSTSGQSIPNSNQPQHF. The chain has TRBV19 and TRBJ1-5; the match to TRBD1 covers 7 bases. V gave up 4 bases and J gave up 0 bases; unmatched junction bases: 15. Germline V gene lookup returns CDR1 LNHDA and CDR2 SQIVND (reference sequence). CDR3 length: 19 amino acids.

This sequence joins TRBV19 and TRBJ2-6, with no clear D. The germline CDR1 and CDR2 sequences are LNHDA and SQIVND (reference sequence). V shed 5 bases and J shed 1 base, with 6 bases lying between them. The CDR3 length is 14 residues. In DNA, the CDR3 is TGTGCCAGTAGTGCCCTATCTGGGGCCAACGTCCTGACTTTC. This translates into CASSALSGANVLTF.

V usage is TRBV15 and J usage is TRBJ2-1; 16 bases match TRBD2. This CDR3 spans 19 amino acids. Trimming at V came to 8 bases and at J to 7 bases, leaving 17 bases not matched to a gene. From germline, CDR1 is LNHNV and CDR2 YYDKDF (reference sequence). For the CDR3, the DNA is TGTGCCACCCGAGCGGGTGGGATTGGGACTAGCGGGAGGGTTAATGAGCAGTTCTTC. Protein sequence: CATRAGGIGTSGRVNEQFF.

The V gene is TRBV11-2, the J gene TRBJ2-7; tentatively, D is TRBD2 (5 bases). This CDR3 comprises 18 residues. CDR1 is SGHAT and CDR2 is FQNNGV in the germline V gene. Trimming cost V 3 bases and J 1 base, with 22 bases left between them. CDR3 DNA: TGTGCCAGCAGCTTTCCTCTCGGGAAGGTGAAGTCGTCCTACGAGCAGTACTTC. Amino acids: CASSFPLGKVKSSYEQYF. Filled out from reference TRBV11-2 and TRBJ2-7, the complete variable domain reads EAGVAQSPRYKIIEKRQSVAFWCNPISGHATLYWYQQILGQGPKLLIQFQNNGVVDDSQLPKDRFSAERLKGVDSTLKIQPAKLEDSAVYLCASSFPLGKVKSSYEQYFGPGTRLTVT.

The CDR3 region has the DNA TGTGCCAGCAGTTTAGACAGGGGCCACGAGCAGTACTTC. It specifies CASSLDRGHEQYF. J is TRBJ2-5 and V is TRBV27, with 8 positions matching TRBD1. The J call may be wrong; the DNA end is better matched by TRBJ2-7. CDR1 and CDR2 (germline): MNHEY, SMNVEV (reference sequence). This CDR3 contains 13 residues.

V usage is TRBV6-5 and J usage is TRBJ1-2; D remains unclear. The germline V and J ends were trimmed by 6 bases and 4 bases, with 12 bases remaining between them. The CDR3 consists of 13 residues. CDR1 MNHEY and CDR2 SVGAGI come from the germline V gene. The CDR3 loop is CASRPDVGYGYTF. CDR3 DNA sequence: TGTGCCAGCAGGCCGGACGTAGGCTATGGCTACACCTTC.

The chain recombines TRBV28 with TRBJ2-7; possible D gene TRBD1, 5 bases. Germline CDR1 MDHEN, CDR2 SYDVKM. This CDR3 comprises 15 residues. The V and J ends lost 11 bases and 0 bases respectively, with 20 bases between them. The CDR3 region is CASLSGAGTSYEQYF. CDR3 nucleotides: TGTGCCTCACTTAGTGGGGCAGGAACCTCCTACGAGCAGTACTTC.

The V gene is TRBV6-1, the J gene TRBJ1-1; tentatively, D is TRBD1 (5 bases). Trimming took off 6 bases at V and 4 bases at J, with 18 bases between the two ends. Germline CDR1 MNHNS, CDR2 SASEGT. The CDR3 loop spans 15 amino acids. The DNA for the CDR3 is TGTGCCAGCAGACCAACCTTGGGGGAAGGCACTGAAGCTTTCTTT. Protein sequence: CASRPTLGEGTEAFF.

This chain links TRBV7-7 with TRBJ2-3, with 7 nucleotides matching TRBD2. The CDR3 has 16 amino acids. V shed 5 bases, J shed 5 bases, and the junction held 13 bases outside the gene matches. Germline CDR1 SSHAT, CDR2 FNYEAQ (reference sequence). CDR3 sequence (DNA): TGTGCCAGCAGCCGAAGCCGCGGGAGAAATGAAGATACGCAGTATTTT. This encodes CASSRSRGRNEDTQYF.

The chain uses TRBV6-1 and TRBJ1-1, with D perhaps TRBD1 (5 bases). V was cut by 8 bases and J by 2 bases, with 12 bases left in between. The V gene's germline CDR1 is MNHNS and CDR2 SASEGT. The length of the CDR3 is 13 residues. In DNA, the CDR3 is TGTGCCAGCGGTGCAGGGTTAAACACTGAAGCTTTCTTT. Its translation is CASGAGLNTEAFF.

The chain's CDR3 is CASMVRGHYISGNTIYF. The DNA of the CDR3 is TGTGCCAGCATGGTCAGAGGACACTATATCTCTGGAAACACCATATATTTT. V usage is TRBV2 and J usage is TRBJ1-3; tentatively, D is TRBD1 (5 bases). The V and J ends lost 7 bases and 0 bases respectively, with 19 bases between them. The germline V gene encodes CDR1 SNHLY and CDR2 FYNNEI. The CDR3 is made up of 17 amino acids.

The V gene is TRBV19, the J gene TRBJ1-5; D call uncertain. The CDR3 extends over 13 amino acids. Trimming removed 3 bases from V and 7 bases from J, with 10 bases in between. Germline assignment: CDR1 LNHDA and CDR2 SQIVND (reference sequence). The CDR3 nucleotides are TGTGCCAGTAGTATCACGGAAGGGCAGCCCCAGCATTTT. This translates into CASSITEGQPQHF.

The V call is TRBV28, the J call TRBJ1-3; D is undetermined. CDR1 and CDR2 from the germline V gene are MDHEN and SYDVKM. The V end was cut by 7 bases, the J end by 8 bases, with 12 bases between. The CDR3 extends over 12 amino acids. This CDR3 is CASTSQRDTIYF. The CDR3 DNA sequence: TGTGCCAGCACCTCCCAAAGAGACACCATATATTTT.

The CDR3 here is CASSLDLNTGELFF. The CDR3 nucleotides are TGTGCCAGCAGCTTAGATCTGAACACCGGGGAGCTGTTTTTT. The chain employs TRBV11-2 and TRBJ2-2; D call uncertain. The CDR3 is 14 residues long. Germline values: CDR1 SGHAT, CDR2 FQNNGV. Between the trimmed V and J ends, which lost 0 bases and 1 base, there was a span of 3 bases. The variable domain in full, with the rest retrieved from reference TRBV11-2 and TRBJ2-2, is EAGVAQSPRYKIIEKRQSVAFWCNPISGHATLYWYQQILGQGPKLLIQFQNNGVVDDSQLPKDRFSAERLKGVDSTLKIQPAKLEDSAVYLCASSLDLNTGELFFGEGSRLTVL.

The chain joins TRBV5-5 to TRBJ2-7; 9 positions match TRBD2. This CDR3 spans 16 amino acids. V dropped 0 bases and J dropped 3; count of bases not matched to a gene: 7. Germline loops: CDR1 SGHKS, CDR2 YYEKEE (reference sequence). The CDR3 DNA reads as TGTGCCAGCAGCTTGGCTCCTGGGACTAGCAGCTACGAGCAGTACTTC. Translated, it gives CASSLAPGTSSYEQYF.